This T cell receptor (beta chain) was captured in a study of shared clonotypes between healthy human individuals (dated by TCRdb to the early 2020s). Context from the whole study: The cohort comprised a couple of women and a few men aged 18 to 49 years. For each donor, three plates each were used for CD4 naive and CD4 memory, two plates were used for CD8 naive, and one plate was used for CD8 memory. To estimate repertoire size and how much clonotype sharing occurs between individuals, the study deeply sequenced the blood TCR repertoires of five healthy adults. To increase sequencing depth and limit assay-specific biases, TCR repertoire library preparation and sequencing were carried out by different laboratories using diverse techniques. Each donor's leukapheresis produced roughly between roughly 0.85 and 9.5 billion PBMCs. The paper's findings and limits, for the study overall: Clonotypes shared by all four sorted-subset donors showed higher generation probabilities than non-shared clonotypes. Sharing across a few donors was observed for approximately 4.6% of naive CD4, over 3% of naive CD8, about 2.5% of memory CD4, and roughly 0.4% of memory CD8 clonotypes. The genetic and exposure-history diversity represented was limited by the small number of donors. Sampling was restricted to blood, and TCR repertoires in tissues likely differ from the TCR repertoires found in blood. Even with the large sequencing depth, rarefaction of the sorted-subset datasets indicated that sequencing was incomplete. Based on pairwise subsampling, the degree of clonotype sharing among donors was expected to be affected by sequencing depth. Estimated clonotype richness was generally larger for naive than for memory subsets.

Healthy HIV-negative adults with no recently reported acute infections or vaccinations were included as donors. Only Caucasian adults living in Nashville, Tennessee, USA were represented among the donors. CD4+ T cells were enriched by magnetic negative selection, after which naive cells were positively selected on CD45RA and the negative fraction was taken as the memory subset. After blood collection by leukapheresis, PBMCs were isolated using Ficoll-Histopaque density gradient centrifugation and then cryopreserved in the vapor phase of liquid nitrogen. Purity and quantity of every magnetically sorted T cell population were checked by analytical flow cytometry. From each sorted fraction, genomic DNA was isolated and quantified by UV absorbance on a Nanodrop 2000c. Using the deep immunoSEQ assay, multiplex PCR amplified TCR CDR3 regions from genomic DNA. For each cell subset, the extracted genomic DNA was distributed evenly across all wells of several immunoSEQ 96-well plates, and each plate served as one replicate. Each replicate PCR for sorted subsets received roughly 0.2 ug genomic DNA, equal to roughly 30,000 T cell genomes. Purified libraries were quantified with a Qubit 3.0 fluorometer, sized on a Bioanalyzer 2100, and re-quantified with the KAPA Library Quantification kit. A separate single-read 150-cycle Illumina NextSeq 550 flow cell was used to sequence each immunoSEQ 96-well plate. For the original study's pipeline: The immunoSEQ output contained only junctional sequences without quality scores, so filtering could not match that applied to full-length reads. Sequences were annotated with PyIR, a Python wrapper for IgBLAST v1.9, and V/J genes and CDR3 were assigned using IMGT germline references. Reads were removed for weak V/J assignments (E-value above 1e-6), missing CDR3, stop codons, out-of-frame junctions, or ambiguous translated residues. A V3J clonotype was defined by an identical inferred V gene, J gene, and CDR3 amino acid sequence. Percentage overlap between repertoires was computed as shared unique clonotypes divided by the size of the smaller repertoire. Three approaches were used to assess repertoire richness: RTK rarefaction, the Chao1 estimator, and Recon v2.1 estimates of unobserved clonotypes. Generation probabilities for all TCRbeta clonotypes obtained by the gDNA method from a handful of donors were computed using OLGA. TCRdb limited this immuneACCESS table to in-frame rearrangements with V and J called. A share of clones is missing; checked studies link under half to unresolved V genes, and the rest is unexplained. V and J calls and clone size come straight from that table; D and trimming were deduced from the DNA. This sample is represented by a few hundred thousand clones; about 97% of them were singletons. Roughly 0.055% of the sample lies in the top ten.

This clone occurred once. What this receptor recognizes is not known. No per-base quality is available; no much larger clone lies one base away. V lost 2 bases and J lost 6 bases, and the count of bases not matched to a germline gene is 3. The germline V gene specifies MNHEY as CDR1 and SVGAGI as CDR2. The CDR3 holds 15 amino acids from the cysteine to the phenylalanine. Only the CDR3 region is kept as DNA, spanning 45 bases read in frame from base 1. The TCR originated in a woman in her twenties or thirties in good health. The chain joins TRBV6-5 to TRBJ1-5; TRBD1 agrees with 11 junctional bases. Sequenced: naive CD4+ T cells sorted from blood. The sample's cell subset or site label, in plain terms: CD45RA+ positively selected. The CDR3: CASSYRGQGVQPQHF. The DNA sequence is given as TGTGCCAGCAGTTACCGGGGACAGGGGGTTCAGCCCCAGCATTTT.